Sequencing of this TCR beta chain was carried out in a study of blood T cells in healthy people across ages. As to this clonotype: Its antigen is still unknown.

CDR3 length equals 13 residues. Germline V gene data show CDR1 as KGHSH and CDR2 as LQKENI. Regarding the study as a whole: Per million T cells, the diversity of TCR beta decreased roughly linearly as age advanced.

Primers used in a second PCR of roughly 7 to 11 cycles were a sample-barcoded 5' primer and a J-beta primer mix. One entry per CDR3 protein, called by TCRdb with MiXCR from the 5' RACE reads. This table has about a million distinct CDR3 sequences, around 48% appearing once. This sequence originates from a man aged 25-45 years in good health. The sequencing sample was made of blood. The chain is built from TRBV18 and TRBJ2-5; maybe TRBD1 (5 bases). The J call is in doubt because the DNA end fits TRBJ2-7 better. The CDR3 DNA is TGTGCCAGCTCATCGACAGATTACTACGAGCAGTACTTC. This sequence encodes CASSSTDYYEQYF.